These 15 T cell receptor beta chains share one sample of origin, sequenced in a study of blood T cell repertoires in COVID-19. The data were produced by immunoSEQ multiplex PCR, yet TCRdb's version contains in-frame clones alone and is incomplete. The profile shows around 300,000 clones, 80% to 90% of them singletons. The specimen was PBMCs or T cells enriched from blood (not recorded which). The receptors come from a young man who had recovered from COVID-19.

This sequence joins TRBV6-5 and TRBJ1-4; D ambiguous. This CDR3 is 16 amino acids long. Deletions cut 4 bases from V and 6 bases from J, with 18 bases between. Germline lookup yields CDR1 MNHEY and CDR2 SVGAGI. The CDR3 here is CASSSQPAGFYEKLFF. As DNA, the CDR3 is TGTGCCAGCAGTTCCCAGCCCGCGGGGTTCTATGAAAAACTGTTTTTT.

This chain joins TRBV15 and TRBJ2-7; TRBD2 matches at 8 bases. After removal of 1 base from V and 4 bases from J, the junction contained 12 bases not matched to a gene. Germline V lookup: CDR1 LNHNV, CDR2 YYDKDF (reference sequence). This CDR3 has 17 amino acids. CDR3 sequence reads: CATSRVPAGAILYEQYF. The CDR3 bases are TGTGCCACCAGCAGAGTTCCAGCGGGGGCCATACTATACGAGCAGTACTTC. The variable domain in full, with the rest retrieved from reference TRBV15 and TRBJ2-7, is DAMVIQNPRYQVTQFGKPVTLSCSQTLNHNVMYWYQQKSSQAPKLLFHYYDKDFNNEADTPDNFQSRRPNTSFCFLDIRSPGLGDTAMYLCATSRVPAGAILYEQYFGPGTRLTVT.

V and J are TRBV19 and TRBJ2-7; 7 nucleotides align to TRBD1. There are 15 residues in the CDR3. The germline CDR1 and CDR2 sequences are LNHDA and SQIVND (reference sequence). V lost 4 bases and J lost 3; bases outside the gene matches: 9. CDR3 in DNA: TGTGCCAGTAGTACCACGATGACAGGGCACTACGAGCAGTACTTC. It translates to CASSTTMTGHYEQYF.

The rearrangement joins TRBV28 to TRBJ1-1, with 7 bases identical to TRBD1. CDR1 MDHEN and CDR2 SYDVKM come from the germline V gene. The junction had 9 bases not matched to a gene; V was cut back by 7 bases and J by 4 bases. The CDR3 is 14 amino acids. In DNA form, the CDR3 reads TGTGCCAGCACTCCCGACAGGGTGGGCACTGAAGCTTTCTTT. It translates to CASTPDRVGTEAFF.

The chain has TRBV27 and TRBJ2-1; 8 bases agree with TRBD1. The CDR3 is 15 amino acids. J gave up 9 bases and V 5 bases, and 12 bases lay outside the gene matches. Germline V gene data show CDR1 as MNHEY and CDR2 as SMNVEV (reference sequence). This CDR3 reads CASSLPGQGTGEQFF. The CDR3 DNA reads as TGTGCCAGCAGTCTCCCCGGACAGGGCACAGGTGAGCAGTTCTTC.

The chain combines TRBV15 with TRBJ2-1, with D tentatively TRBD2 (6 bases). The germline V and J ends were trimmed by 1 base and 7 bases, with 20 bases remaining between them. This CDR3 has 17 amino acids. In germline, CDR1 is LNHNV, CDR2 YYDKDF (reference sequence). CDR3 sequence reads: CATSRGLLRVGGNEQFF. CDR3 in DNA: TGTGCCACCAGCAGAGGATTGCTAAGGGTTGGGGGGAATGAGCAGTTCTTC.

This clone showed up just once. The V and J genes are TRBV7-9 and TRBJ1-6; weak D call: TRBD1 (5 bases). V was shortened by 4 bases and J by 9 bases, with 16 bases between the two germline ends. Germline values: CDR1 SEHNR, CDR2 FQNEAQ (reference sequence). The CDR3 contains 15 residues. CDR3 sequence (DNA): TGTGCCAGCAGCTCATGGACACTAACGGCTTCACCCCTCCACTTT. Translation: CASSSWTLTASPLHF.

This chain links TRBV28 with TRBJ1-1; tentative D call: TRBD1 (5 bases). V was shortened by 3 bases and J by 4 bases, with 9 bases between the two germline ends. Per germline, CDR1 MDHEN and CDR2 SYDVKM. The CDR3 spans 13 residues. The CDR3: CASSFDGGTEAFF. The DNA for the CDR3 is TGTGCCAGCAGTTTCGACGGGGGCACTGAAGCTTTCTTT.

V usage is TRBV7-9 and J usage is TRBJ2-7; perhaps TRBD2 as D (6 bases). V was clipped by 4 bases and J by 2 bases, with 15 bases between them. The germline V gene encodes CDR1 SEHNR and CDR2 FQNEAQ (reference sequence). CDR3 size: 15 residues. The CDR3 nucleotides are TGTGCCAGCAGCTCTCTACGGGAGAGGGCCTACGAGCAGTACTTC. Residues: CASSSLRERAYEQYF.

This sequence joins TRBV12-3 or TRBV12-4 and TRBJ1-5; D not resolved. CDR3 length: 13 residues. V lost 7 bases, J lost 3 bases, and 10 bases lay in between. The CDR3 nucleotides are TGTGCCAGCAACGGAGGGATCAATCAGCCCCAGCATTTT. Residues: CASNGGINQPQHF.

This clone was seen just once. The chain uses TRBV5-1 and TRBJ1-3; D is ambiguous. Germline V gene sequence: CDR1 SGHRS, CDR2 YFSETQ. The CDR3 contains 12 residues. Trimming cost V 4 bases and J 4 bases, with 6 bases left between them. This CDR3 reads CASSPPGNTIYF. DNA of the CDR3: TGCGCCAGCAGCCCCCCGGGAAACACCATATATTTT.

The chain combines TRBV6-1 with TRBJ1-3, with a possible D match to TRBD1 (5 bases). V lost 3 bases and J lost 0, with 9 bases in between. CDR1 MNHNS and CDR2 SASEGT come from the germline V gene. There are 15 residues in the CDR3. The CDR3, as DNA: TGTGCCAGCAGTGACAGGGCCCGCTCTGGAAACACCATATATTTT. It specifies CASSDRARSGNTIYF.

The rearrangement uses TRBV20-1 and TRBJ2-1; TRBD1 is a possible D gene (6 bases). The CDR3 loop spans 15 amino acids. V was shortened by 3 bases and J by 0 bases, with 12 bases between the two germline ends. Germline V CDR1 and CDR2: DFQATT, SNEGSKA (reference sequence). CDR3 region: CSASSGQSSYNEQFF. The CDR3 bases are TGCAGTGCTAGTTCCGGACAGAGCTCCTACAATGAGCAGTTCTTC.

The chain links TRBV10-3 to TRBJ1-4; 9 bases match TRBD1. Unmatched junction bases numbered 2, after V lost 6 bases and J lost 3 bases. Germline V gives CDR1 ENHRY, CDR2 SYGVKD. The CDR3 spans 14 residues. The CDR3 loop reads CAIRGTGSNEKLFF. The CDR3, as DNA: TGTGCCATCAGGGGGACAGGGTCTAATGAAAAACTGTTTTTT.

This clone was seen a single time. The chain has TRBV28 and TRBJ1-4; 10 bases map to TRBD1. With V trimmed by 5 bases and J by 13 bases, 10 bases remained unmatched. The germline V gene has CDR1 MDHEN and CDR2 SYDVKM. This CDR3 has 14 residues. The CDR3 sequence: CASSLAGTGVRLFF. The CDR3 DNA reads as TGTGCCAGCAGTCTAGCCGGGACAGGGGTGAGACTGTTTTTT.